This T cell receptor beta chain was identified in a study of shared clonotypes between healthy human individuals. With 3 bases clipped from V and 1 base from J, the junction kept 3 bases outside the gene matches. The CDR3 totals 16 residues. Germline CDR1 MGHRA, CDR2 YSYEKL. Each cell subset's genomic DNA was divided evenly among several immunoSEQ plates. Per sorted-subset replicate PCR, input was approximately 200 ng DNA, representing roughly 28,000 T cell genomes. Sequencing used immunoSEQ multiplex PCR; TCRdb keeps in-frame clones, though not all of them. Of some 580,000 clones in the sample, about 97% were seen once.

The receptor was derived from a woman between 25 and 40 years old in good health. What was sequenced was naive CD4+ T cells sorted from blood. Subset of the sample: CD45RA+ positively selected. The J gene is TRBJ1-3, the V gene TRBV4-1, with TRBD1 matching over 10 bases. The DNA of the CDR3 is TGCGCCAGCAGCCAGTGGGACAGGGGATCTGGAAACACCATATATTTT. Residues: CASSQWDRGSGNTIYF.